This TCR beta chain was sequenced in a study of T-cell reconstitution after alpha-beta-depleted transplantation in children. This clonotype was recorded a few times. Its antigen is currently unknown. The CDR3 has 13 amino acids. Between the trimmed V and J ends, which lost 5 bases and 7 bases, there was a span of 14 bases. CDR1 MDHEN and CDR2 SYDVKM come from the germline V gene. Study-level points and caveats: The authors attributed T-cell counts and diversity one year after transplant mostly to newly produced T cells. After transplant, at about two months, alpha-beta T cells were reportedly derived from several hundred expanded graft clones. Surviving recipient T cells and thymic progenitors produced the high day-60 TCRbeta diversity seen in some patients.

During its preparation, the TCRbeta library received unique molecular identifiers. TCRdb itself ran the PCR reads through MiXCR, one entry per CDR3 protein. Among about 640,000 distinct CDR3 sequences listed, over 10% were seen once. The V gene is TRBV28, the J gene TRBJ2-5; D unresolved. The starting material was PBMCs, mostly from graft donor cells, obtained 360 days after TCRalphabeta/CD19-depleted stem cell transplant. The sequence derives from a male patient younger than 18 who had a stem cell transplant for acute myeloid leukemia, so the T cells may come from the graft donor. The CDR3, as DNA: TGTGCCAGCAGTCAAGCCTTAGAAGGGACCCAGTACTTC. This codes for CASSQALEGTQYF.